These 23 T cell receptor beta chains were sequenced from one sample in a study. MiXCR, applied by TCRdb to the RT-PCR reads, yields one record per CDR3 protein. The sample lists hundreds of thousands of distinct CDR3 sequences, 12% to 15% seen once, with 3% to 4.5% in the top ten. The specimen was memory CD4+ T cells from blood. These receptor sequences come from a female donor in good health, serving as a healthy control.

This clonotype came up many times. The chain links TRBV4-2 to TRBJ2-7; tentative D call: TRBD2 (5 bases). The CDR3 sequence is 14 residues long. Germline CDR1 is LGHNA and CDR2 is YNFKEQ. The V and J ends lost 1 base and 2 bases respectively, with 9 bases between them. Here the CDR3 DNA reads TGTGCCAGCAGCCAAGGGAGGCAGACCTACGAGCAGTACTTC. It translates to CASSQGRQTYEQYF.

This chain joins TRBV25-1 and TRBJ2-7; perhaps TRBD2 as D (6 bases). With 2 bases removed from V and 7 bases from J, the gap between germline ends came to 15 bases. The CDR3 spans 14 residues. Germline V lookup: CDR1 MGHDK, CDR2 SYGVNS. CDR3 coding DNA: TGTGCCAGCAGTGAACGGAGGGCGGGTCTAGAGCAGTACTTC. This gives the protein CASSERRAGLEQYF.

This clonotype has only a few counts. The chain couples TRBV28 to TRBJ2-7, with D uncertain. The CDR3 sequence is 13 residues long. The V gene lost 8 bases and the J gene lost 3 bases, with 14 bases spanning the gap. Germline-derived CDR1 and CDR2 are MDHEN and SYDVKM. The CDR3 protein is CASFPWGVYEQYF. CDR3 coding DNA: TGTGCCAGCTTCCCTTGGGGTGTCTACGAGCAGTACTTC.

The chain uses TRBV11-2 and TRBJ2-3, with unresolved D. The CDR3 extends over 13 amino acids. CDR1 and CDR2 (germline): SGHAT, FQNNGV. V was pared by 0 bases and J by 5 bases, with 6 bases between. CDR3 in amino acids: CASSLDRVDTQYF. The CDR3, as DNA: TGTGCCAGCAGCTTAGATAGGGTAGATACGCAGTATTTT. Drawing the rest from reference TRBV11-2 and TRBJ2-3, the complete variable domain is EAGVAQSPRYKIIEKRQSVAFWCNPISGHATLYWYQQILGQGPKLLIQFQNNGVVDDSQLPKDRFSAERLKGVDSTLKIQPAKLEDSAVYLCASSLDRVDTQYFGPGTRLTVL.

The chain links TRBV5-1 to TRBJ2-5, with D hard to call. CDR1 is SGHRS, CDR2 YFSETQ, per germline. The CDR3 length is 16 residues. V gave up 6 bases and J gave up 5 bases, with 23 bases separating them. The CDR3 sequence is CASTRSGRPPGETQYF. CDR3 bases: TGCGCCAGCACCCGCAGTGGGCGCCCTCCCGGGGAGACCCAGTACTTC.

The chain uses TRBV7-2 and TRBJ1-5; D may be TRBD1 (5 bases). The CDR3 runs to 13 residues. The germline CDR1 and CDR2 sequences are SGHTA and FQGNSA. V was pared by 5 bases and J by 5 bases, with 10 bases between. The DNA of the CDR3 is TGTGCCAGCAGCCAAGGGGATTATCAGCCCCAGCATTTT. Translating it yields CASSQGDYQPQHF.

The J gene is TRBJ2-5, the V gene TRBV15; D not certain. The germline V gene encodes CDR1 LNHNV and CDR2 YYDKDF (reference sequence). The CDR3 extends over 13 amino acids. The germline V and J ends were trimmed by 5 bases and 5 bases, with 12 bases remaining between them. The CDR3 loop reads CATSPRLDETQYF. CDR3 sequence (DNA): TGTGCCACCAGCCCTCGTCTAGATGAGACCCAGTACTTC.

This clonotype was observed a few times. The chain links TRBV4-3 to TRBJ2-2; perhaps TRBD1 as D (6 bases). V shed 0 bases and J shed 5 bases, with 13 bases lying between them. The germline V gene has CDR1 LGHNA and CDR2 YSLEER. The CDR3 runs to 16 residues. The CDR3 bases are TGCGCCAGCAGCCAAGACCCCGTAGGGGGAACCGGGGAGCTGTTTTTT. This codes for CASSQDPVGGTGELFF.

Comments on this clonotype: The junction departs from germline at one end; a sequencing error may be responsible. The chain has TRBV6-2 or TRBV6-3 and TRBJ2-5; 8 nucleotides agree with TRBD2. CDR1 is MNHEY, CDR2 SVGEGT, per germline. The CDR3 is made up of 15 amino acids. The CDR3 spells CPSSWSSGNGETQYF. CDR3 DNA: TGTCCCAGCAGTTGGAGTAGCGGGAATGGAGAGACCCAGTACTTC.

In its sample, this clonotype was seen a few times. The chain carries TRBV6-1 and TRBJ2-5, with D possibly being TRBD2 (5 bases). Deletions cut 7 bases from V and 4 bases from J, with 13 bases between. The CDR3 runs to 13 residues. Germline V gives CDR1 MNHNS, CDR2 SASEGT. The CDR3 protein is CASTPGFGETQYF. The CDR3 DNA reads as TGTGCCAGCACCCCGGGATTTGGAGAGACCCAGTACTTC.

This clonotype was detected a few times. The rearrangement uses TRBV7-2 and TRBJ2-1, with 7 bases fitting TRBD1. Per the germline V gene, CDR1 is SGHTA and CDR2 is FQGNSA. The CDR3 is 13 residues long. After removal of 6 bases from V and 15 bases from J, the junction contained 14 bases not matched to a gene. The CDR3 DNA is TGTGCCAGCAGTCCCGACAGGGACCGCGGGCGGTTCTTC. Translating gives CASSPDRDRGRFF.

This clonotype was recorded at least ten times. V is TRBV4-3 and J is TRBJ1-5, with a possible D match to TRBD1 (6 bases). This CDR3 region has 15 residues. V lost 1 base to trimming and J lost 3 bases, with 10 bases between them. The germline CDR1 and CDR2 sequences are LGHNA and YSLEER. CDR3: CASSQVWDNNQPQHF. The CDR3 region has the DNA TGCGCCAGCAGCCAAGTCTGGGACAACAATCAGCCCCAGCATTTT.

This clonotype turned up a few times. This chain connects TRBV15 to TRBJ2-2, with TRBD1 as a possible D gene (6 bases). The CDR3 contains 17 residues. Germline CDR1 LNHNV, CDR2 YYDKDF (reference sequence). Trimming took off 5 bases at V and 4 bases at J, with 20 bases between the two ends. The CDR3 loop reads CATSHPPGEAATGELFF. The DNA for the CDR3 is TGTGCCACCAGCCACCCCCCAGGGGAAGCGGCCACCGGGGAGCTGTTTTTT.

In DNA form, the CDR3 reads TGTGCCACGAGGACGGGGGGGTCCTACAATGAGCAGTTCTTC. The encoded protein is CATRTGGSYNEQFF. V and J are TRBV7-8 and TRBJ2-1; 8 bases fit TRBD2. The CDR3 is 14 amino acids. CDR1 is SGHVS and CDR2 is FQNEAQ in the germline V gene. The V and J ends lost 10 bases and 1 base, in that order; junction bases with no gene match: 6.

This clonotype was seen a few times. The rearrangement joins TRBV7-3 to TRBJ2-1; D is uncertain. Germline values: CDR1 SGHTA, CDR2 FQGTGA. The CDR3 runs 15 residues. The germline V and J ends were trimmed by 3 bases and 3 bases, with 12 bases remaining between them. The CDR3 sequence is CASSFISANYNEQFF. The CDR3 bases are TGTGCCAGCAGCTTTATCAGCGCAAACTACAATGAGCAGTTCTTC.

This clonotype was seen a handful of times. J is TRBJ1-3 and V is TRBV28; D remains ambiguous. V was trimmed by 6 bases and J by 7 bases, leaving 10 bases between them. The CDR3 loop spans 12 amino acids. Per the germline V gene, CDR1 is MDHEN and CDR2 is SYDVKM. In nucleotides, the CDR3 is TGTGCCAGCAGCCGACGGAGCAACACCATATATTTT. It translates to CASSRRSNTIYF.

The table lists this clonotype with many counts. V is TRBV10-3 and J is TRBJ2-3; D is unclear. The germline gives CDR1 ENHRY, CDR2 SYGVKD. This CDR3 spans 14 amino acids. V gave up 0 bases and J gave up 5 bases, with 9 bases separating them. CDR3: CAISESTPQDTQYF. DNA of the CDR3: TGTGCCATCAGTGAGTCGACCCCACAAGATACGCAGTATTTT.

This clonotype was picked up many times. Sequence at one end of the junction differs from germline and may be a read error. The gene calls are TRBV7-7 and TRBJ2-3; D assignment may be TRBD1 or TRBD2 (5 bases each). Germline CDR1 is SSHAT and CDR2 is FNYEAQ (reference sequence). The CDR3 is 14 amino acids. CDR3 DNA sequence: TGTGCTAGCAGCTTAAATAGGGGCGGGGATACGCAGTATTTT. It codes for CASSLNRGGDTQYF.

This clonotype occurred many times. The chain links TRBV20-1 to TRBJ2-1; TRBD2 aligns across 14 bases. From germline, CDR1 is DFQATT and CDR2 SNEGSKA (reference sequence). After removal of 3 bases from V and 3 bases from J, the junction contained 7 bases not matched to a gene. There are 17 residues in the CDR3. CDR3 bases: TGCAGTGCTAGGGACAGGACTAGCGGGGGGATCTACAATGAGCAGTTCTTC. It yields the protein CSARDRTSGGIYNEQFF.

V and J are TRBV30 and TRBJ2-4; D might be TRBD2 (5 bases). Germline CDR1 GTSNPN, CDR2 SVGIG (reference sequence). The CDR3 runs to 14 residues. V shed 7 bases and J shed 0 bases, with 13 bases lying between them. The CDR3 DNA is TGTGCCTTGGAGGCAGATCAAGCCAAAAACATTCAGTACTTC. Translation gives CALEADQAKNIQYF.

This rearrangement joins TRBV27 to TRBJ2-2; D perhaps matches TRBD1 (6 bases). Germline CDR1 MNHEY, CDR2 SMNVEV (reference sequence). V was shortened by 6 bases and J by 6 bases, with 17 bases between the two germline ends. CDR3 length: 15 amino acids. This CDR3 reads CASRLLGGRSGELFF. CDR3 nucleotide sequence: TGTGCCAGCAGACTTTTAGGGGGAAGGTCCGGGGAGCTGTTTTTT.

The genes are TRBV7-2 and TRBJ2-3, with D perhaps matching TRBD2 (6 bases). The CDR3 sequence is 15 residues long. Trimming cost V 8 bases and J 0 bases, with 15 bases left between them. CDR1 and CDR2 from the germline V gene are SGHTA and FQGNSA. The CDR3 spells CASDYLGTSTDTQYF. CDR3 sequence (DNA): TGTGCCAGCGATTACCTTGGGACTAGCACAGATACGCAGTATTTT.

This clonotype has a handful of counts. The chain has TRBV7-3 and TRBJ2-3, with D maybe TRBD2 (6 bases). The CDR3 runs 16 residues. Trimming pared 1 base from V and 4 bases from J, leaving 15 bases between. In germline, CDR1 is SGHTA, CDR2 FQGTGA. CDR3: CASSLNLGGGADTQYF. In DNA form, the CDR3 reads TGTGCCAGCAGCTTAAACTTGGGCGGAGGGGCAGATACGCAGTATTTT.